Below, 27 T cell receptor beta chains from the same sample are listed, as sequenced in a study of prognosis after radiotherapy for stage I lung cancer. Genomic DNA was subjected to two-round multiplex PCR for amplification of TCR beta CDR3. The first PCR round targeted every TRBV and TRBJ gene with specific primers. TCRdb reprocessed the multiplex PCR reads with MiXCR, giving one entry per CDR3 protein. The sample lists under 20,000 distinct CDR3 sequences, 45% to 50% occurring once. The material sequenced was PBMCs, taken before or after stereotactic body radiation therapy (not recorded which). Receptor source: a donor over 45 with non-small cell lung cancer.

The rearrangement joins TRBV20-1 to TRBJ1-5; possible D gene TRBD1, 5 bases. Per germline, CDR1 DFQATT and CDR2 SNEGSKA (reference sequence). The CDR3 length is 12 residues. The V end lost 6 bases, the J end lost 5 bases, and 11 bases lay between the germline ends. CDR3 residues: CSAGTYDQPQHF. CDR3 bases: TGCAGTGCCGGGACCTATGATCAGCCCCAGCATTTT.

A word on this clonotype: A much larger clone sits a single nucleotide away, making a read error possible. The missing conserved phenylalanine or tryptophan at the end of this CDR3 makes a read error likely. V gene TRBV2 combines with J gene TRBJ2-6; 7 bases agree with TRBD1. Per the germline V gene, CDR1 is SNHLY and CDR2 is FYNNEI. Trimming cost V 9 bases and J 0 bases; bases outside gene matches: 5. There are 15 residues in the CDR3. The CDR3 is CASSPGGSGANVLTL. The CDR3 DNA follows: TGTGCCAGTTCCCCAGGGGGCTCTGGGGCCAACGTCCTGACTCTC.

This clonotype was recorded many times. Written as DNA, the CDR3 is TGTGCCAGCAGCCTCCGGGGACTAGGGTCAGATACGCAGTATTTT. Its translation: CASSLRGLGSDTQYF. V is TRBV6-1 and J is TRBJ2-3; TRBD2 matches at 8 bases. V trimming: 6 bases; J trimming: 4 bases; junction bases outside the gene matches: 9. This CDR3 contains 15 residues. CDR1 and CDR2 from the germline V gene are MNHNS and SASEGT.

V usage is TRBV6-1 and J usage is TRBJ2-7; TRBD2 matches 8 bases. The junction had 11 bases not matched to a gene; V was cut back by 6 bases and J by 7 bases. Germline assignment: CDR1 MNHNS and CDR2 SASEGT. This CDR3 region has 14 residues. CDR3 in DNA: TGTGCCAGCAGGTGTACTAGCGGTCTCTATGAGCAGTACTTC. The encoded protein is CASRCTSGLYEQYF.

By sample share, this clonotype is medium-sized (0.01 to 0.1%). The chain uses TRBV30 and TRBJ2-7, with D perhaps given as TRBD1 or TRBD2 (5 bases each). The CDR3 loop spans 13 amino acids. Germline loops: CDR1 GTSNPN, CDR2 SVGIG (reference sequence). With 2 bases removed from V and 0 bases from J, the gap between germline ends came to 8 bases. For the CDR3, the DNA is TGTGCCTGGAGTCGGGACGCCTCCTACGAGCAGTACTTC. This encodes CAWSRDASYEQYF.

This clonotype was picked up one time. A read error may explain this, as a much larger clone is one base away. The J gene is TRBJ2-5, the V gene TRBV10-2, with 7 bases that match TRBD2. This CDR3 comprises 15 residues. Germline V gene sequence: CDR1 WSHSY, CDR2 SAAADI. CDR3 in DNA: TGCTCCAGCAGTGAGAATCGAGGGAGGGGAGAGACCCAGTACTTC. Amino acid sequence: CSSSENRGRGETQYF.

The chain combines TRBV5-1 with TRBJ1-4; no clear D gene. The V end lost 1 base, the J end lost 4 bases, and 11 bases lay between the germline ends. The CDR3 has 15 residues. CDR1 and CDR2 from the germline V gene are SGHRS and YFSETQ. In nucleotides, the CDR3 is TGCGCCAGCAGCTTGTCATACACCTATAATGAAAAACTGTTTTTT. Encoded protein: CASSLSYTYNEKLFF. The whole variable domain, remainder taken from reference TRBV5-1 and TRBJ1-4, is KAGVTQTPRYLIKTRGQQVTLSCSPISGHRSVSWYQQTPGQGLQFLFEYFSETQRNKGNFPGRFSGRQFSNSRSEMNVSTLELGDSALYLCASSLSYTYNEKLFFGSGTQLSVL.

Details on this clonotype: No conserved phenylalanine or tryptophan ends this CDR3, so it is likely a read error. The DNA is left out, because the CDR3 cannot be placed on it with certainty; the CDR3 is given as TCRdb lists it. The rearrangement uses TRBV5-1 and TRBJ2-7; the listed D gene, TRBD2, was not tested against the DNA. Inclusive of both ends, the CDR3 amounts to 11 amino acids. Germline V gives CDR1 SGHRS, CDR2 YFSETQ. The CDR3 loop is CASSSGLNLAG.

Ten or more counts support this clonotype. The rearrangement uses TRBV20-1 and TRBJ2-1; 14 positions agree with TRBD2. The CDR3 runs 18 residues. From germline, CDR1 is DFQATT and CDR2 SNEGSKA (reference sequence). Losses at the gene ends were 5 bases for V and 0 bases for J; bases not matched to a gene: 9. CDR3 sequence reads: CSAGTSGSFSSSYNEQFF. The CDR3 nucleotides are TGCAGTGCTGGGACTAGCGGGAGTTTCTCGAGCTCCTACAATGAGCAGTTCTTC.

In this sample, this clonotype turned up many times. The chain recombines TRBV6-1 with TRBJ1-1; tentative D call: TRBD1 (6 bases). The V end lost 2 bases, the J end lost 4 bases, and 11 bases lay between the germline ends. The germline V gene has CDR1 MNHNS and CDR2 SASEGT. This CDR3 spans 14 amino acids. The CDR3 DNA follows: TGTGCCAGCAGTGAAACAGGGACCTTCACTGAAGCTTTCTTT. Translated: CASSETGTFTEAFF.

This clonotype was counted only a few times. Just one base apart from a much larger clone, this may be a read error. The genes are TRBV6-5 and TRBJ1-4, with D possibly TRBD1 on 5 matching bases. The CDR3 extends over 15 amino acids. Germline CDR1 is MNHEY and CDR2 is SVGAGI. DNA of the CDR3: TGTGCCAGCATTTACCGGCCACACGAGGGGGAAAAACTGTTTTTT. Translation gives CASIYRPHEGEKLFF.

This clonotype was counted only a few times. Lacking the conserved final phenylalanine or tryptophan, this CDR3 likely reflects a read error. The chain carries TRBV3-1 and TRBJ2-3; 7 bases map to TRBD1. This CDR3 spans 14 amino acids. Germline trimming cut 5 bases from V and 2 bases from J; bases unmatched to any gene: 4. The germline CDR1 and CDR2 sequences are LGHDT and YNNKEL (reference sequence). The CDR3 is CASSAKGATDTQYL. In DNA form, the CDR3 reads TGTGCCAGCAGCGCAAAGGGGGCCACAGATACGCAGTATCTT.

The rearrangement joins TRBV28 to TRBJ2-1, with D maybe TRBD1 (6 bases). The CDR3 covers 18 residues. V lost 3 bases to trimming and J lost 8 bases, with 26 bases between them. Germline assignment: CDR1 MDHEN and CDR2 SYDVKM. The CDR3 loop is CASSFGGGAALGSDEQFF. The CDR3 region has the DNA TGTGCCAGCAGTTTTGGTGGGGGCGCGGCACTAGGTAGCGATGAGCAGTTCTTC.

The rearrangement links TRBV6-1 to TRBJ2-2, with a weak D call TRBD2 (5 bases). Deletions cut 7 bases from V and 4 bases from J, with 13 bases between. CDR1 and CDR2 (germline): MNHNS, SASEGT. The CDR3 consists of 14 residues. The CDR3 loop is CASNSFRGTGELFF. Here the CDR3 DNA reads TGTGCCAGCAATTCTTTCCGGGGCACCGGGGAGCTGTTTTTT.

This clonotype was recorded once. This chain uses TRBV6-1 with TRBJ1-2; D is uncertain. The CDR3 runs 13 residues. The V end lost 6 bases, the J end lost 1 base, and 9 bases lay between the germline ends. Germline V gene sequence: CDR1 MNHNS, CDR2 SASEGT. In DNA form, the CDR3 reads TGTGCCAGCAGACGGAATTTTAACTATGGCTACACCTTC. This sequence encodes CASRRNFNYGYTF.

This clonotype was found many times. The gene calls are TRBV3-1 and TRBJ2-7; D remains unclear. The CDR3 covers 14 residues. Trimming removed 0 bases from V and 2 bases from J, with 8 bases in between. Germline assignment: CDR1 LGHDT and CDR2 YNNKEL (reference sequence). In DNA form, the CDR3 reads TGTGCCAGCAGCCAAGATCAAAACACCTACGAGCAGTACTTC. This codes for CASSQDQNTYEQYF.

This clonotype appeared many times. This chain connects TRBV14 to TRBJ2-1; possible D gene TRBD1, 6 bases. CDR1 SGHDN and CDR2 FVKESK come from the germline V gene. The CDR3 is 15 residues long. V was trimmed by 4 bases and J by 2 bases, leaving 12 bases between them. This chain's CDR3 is CASSPPGHPYNEQFF. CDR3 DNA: TGTGCCAGCAGCCCTCCGGGACACCCCTACAATGAGCAGTTCTTC.

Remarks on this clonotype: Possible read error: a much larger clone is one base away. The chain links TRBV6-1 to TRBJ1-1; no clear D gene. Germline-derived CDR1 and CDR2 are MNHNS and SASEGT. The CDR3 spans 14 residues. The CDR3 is CASSPKDENTESFF. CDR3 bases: TGTGCCAGCAGCCCCAAGGATGAGAACACTGAATCTTTCTTT.

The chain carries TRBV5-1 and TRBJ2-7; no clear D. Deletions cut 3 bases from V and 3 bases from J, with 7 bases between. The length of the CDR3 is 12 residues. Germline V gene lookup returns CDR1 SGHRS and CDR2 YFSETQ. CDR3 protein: CASSYGDYEQYF. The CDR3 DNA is TGCGCCAGCAGCTATGGGGACTACGAGCAGTACTTC.

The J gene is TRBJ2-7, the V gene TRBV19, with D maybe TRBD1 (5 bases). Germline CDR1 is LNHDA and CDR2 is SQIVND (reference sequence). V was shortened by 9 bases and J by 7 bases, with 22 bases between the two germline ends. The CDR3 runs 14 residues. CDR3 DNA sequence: TGTGCCAGCCGTTCCGCGGCAGGGATGGTTGAGCAGTACTTC. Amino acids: CASRSAAGMVEQYF.

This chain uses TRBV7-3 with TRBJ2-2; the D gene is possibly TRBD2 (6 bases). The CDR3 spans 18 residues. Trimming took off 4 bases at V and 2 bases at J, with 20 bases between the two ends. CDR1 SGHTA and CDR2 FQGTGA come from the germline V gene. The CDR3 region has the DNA TGTGCCAGCAGCTCTCGCGGGGTGCAGGGCCAAAACACCGGGGAGCTGTTTTTT. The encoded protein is CASSSRGVQGQNTGELFF.

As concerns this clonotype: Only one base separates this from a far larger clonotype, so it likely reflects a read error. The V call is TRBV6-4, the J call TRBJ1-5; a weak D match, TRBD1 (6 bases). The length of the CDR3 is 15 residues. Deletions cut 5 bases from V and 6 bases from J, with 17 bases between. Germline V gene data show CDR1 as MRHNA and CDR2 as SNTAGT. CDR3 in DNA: TGTGCCAGCAGTCACCTGGGGGCAGTGAGTCAGCCCCAGCATTTT. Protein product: CASSHLGAVSQPQHF.

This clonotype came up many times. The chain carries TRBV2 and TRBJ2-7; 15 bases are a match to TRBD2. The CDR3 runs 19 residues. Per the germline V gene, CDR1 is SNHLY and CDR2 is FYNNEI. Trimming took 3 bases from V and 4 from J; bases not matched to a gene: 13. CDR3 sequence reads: CASSESFGLAGGSGYEQYF. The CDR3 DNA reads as TGTGCCAGCAGTGAGTCTTTTGGACTAGCGGGAGGGTCAGGGTACGAGCAGTACTTC.

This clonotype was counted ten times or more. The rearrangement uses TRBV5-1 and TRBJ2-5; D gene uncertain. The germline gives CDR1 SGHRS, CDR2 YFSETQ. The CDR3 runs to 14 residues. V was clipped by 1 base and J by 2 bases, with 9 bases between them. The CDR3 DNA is TGCGCCAGCAGCTTGTGGTCCGCACAAGAGACCCAGTACTTC. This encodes CASSLWSAQETQYF.

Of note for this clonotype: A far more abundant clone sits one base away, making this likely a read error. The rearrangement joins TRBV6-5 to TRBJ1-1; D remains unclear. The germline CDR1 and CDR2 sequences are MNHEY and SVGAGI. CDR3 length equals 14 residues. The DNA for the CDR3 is TGTTCCAGCATTATCGACGGTAGAGACACTGAAGCTTTCTTT. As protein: CSSIIDGRDTEAFF.

CDR3 nucleotides: TGTGCCACCCAGCGGACTATCGGGGGTAATGAGCAGTTCTTC. This translates into CATQRTIGGNEQFF. The J gene is TRBJ2-1, the V gene TRBV28; weak D call: TRBD2 (6 bases). Per germline, CDR1 MDHEN and CDR2 SYDVKM. V shed 10 bases and J shed 7 bases, with 20 bases lying between them. This CDR3 is built from 14 residues.

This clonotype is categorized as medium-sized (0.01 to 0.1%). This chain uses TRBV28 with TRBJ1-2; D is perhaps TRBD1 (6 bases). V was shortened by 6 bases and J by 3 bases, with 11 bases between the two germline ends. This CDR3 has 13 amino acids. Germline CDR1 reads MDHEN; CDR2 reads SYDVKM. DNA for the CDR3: TGTGCCAGCAGCCAGGACAGCGACTATGGCTACACCTTC. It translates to CASSQDSDYGYTF.